This T cell receptor (beta chain) was found in a study of blood T cells in healthy people across ages. The use of a sample-barcoded 5' primer and a J-beta primer mix characterized a second PCR of roughly 6 to 12 cycles. TCRdb processed the 5' RACE reads anew with MiXCR; each CDR3 protein has one entry. The sample has hundreds of thousands of distinct CDR3 sequences, roughly 64% seen once. Russia was home to the donors, healthy Caucasian individuals aged about 6 to 90. No fewer than 6 million PBMCs went into each sample. The sequencing sample was made of blood. The receptor was isolated from a man in his thirties or forties in good health.

The CDR3 DNA follows: TGTGCCAGCAGCATACAGACAACTAATGAAAAACTGTTTTTT. This sequence encodes CASSIQTTNEKLFF. The chain couples TRBV7-2 to TRBJ1-4; no clear D. Looked up from germline, CDR1 is SGHTA and CDR2 is FQGNSA. The CDR3 loop spans 14 amino acids. The V and J ends lost 5 bases and 0 bases respectively, with 7 bases between them.